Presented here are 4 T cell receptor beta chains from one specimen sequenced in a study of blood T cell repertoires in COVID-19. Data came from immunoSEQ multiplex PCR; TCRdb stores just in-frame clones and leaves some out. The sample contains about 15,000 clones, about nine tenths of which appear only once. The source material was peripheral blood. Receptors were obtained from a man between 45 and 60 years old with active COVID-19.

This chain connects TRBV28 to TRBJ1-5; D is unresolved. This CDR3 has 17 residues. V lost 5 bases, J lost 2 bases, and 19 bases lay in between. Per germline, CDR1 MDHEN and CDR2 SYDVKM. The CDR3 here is CASSLIAGRTGNQPQHF. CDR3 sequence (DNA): TGTGCCAGCAGTCTAATCGCGGGTCGGACTGGCAATCAGCCCCAGCATTTT.

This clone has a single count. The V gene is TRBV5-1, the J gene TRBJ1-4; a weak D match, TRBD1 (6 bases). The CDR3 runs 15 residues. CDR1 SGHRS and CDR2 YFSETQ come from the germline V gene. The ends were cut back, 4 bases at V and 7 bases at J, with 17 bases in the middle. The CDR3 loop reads CASSPEGGRGEKLFF. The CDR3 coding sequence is TGCGCCAGCAGCCCGGAGGGGGGGCGGGGTGAAAAACTGTTTTTT.

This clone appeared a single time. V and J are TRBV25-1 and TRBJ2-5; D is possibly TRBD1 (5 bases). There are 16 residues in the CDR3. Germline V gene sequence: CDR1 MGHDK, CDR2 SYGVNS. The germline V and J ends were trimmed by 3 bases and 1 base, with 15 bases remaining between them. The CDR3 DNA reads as TGTGCCAGCAGTGAGTCAGGGTTGGCTATCCAAGAGACCCAGTACTTC. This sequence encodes CASSESGLAIQETQYF.

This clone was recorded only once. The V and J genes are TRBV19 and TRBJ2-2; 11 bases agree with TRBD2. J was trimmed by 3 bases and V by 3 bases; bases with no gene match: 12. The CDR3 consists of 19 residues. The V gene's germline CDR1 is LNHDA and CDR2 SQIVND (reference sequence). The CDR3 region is CASSIFASGRILYTGELFF. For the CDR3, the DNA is TGTGCCAGTAGTATTTTTGCTAGCGGGAGGATCTTATACACCGGGGAGCTGTTTTTT.